The T cell receptor (beta chain) under discussion was sequenced for a study of post-analysis software for immune sequencing data. Study as a whole: Secondary progressive, relapsing-remitting and progressive-relapsing multiple sclerosis were among the included disease courses.

This clonotype was seen a handful of times. What it binds is not known. Study-level results: In patients, TRBV5-6, TRBV5-1 and TRBV20-1 belonged to several TRBV segments found more frequently than in controls. When the samples were clustered directly with F measure, those that had been prepared in the same batch showed strong co-clustering. Comparison with controls showed significantly lower normalized Chao1 diversity in multiple sclerosis patients.

CDR1 SGHRS and CDR2 YFSETQ come from the germline V gene. CDR3 length: 15 residues. The TCR beta cDNA libraries contained unique molecular identifiers. When about 1 to 11 million T cells were used, they gave about 540,000 cDNA molecules. TCRdb ran MiXCR on the PCR reads and lists one entry per CDR3 protein. The repertoire consists of some 800,000 distinct CDR3 sequences, with about 45% occurring once and the leading ten covering around 4.7%. The rearrangement joins TRBV5-1 to TRBJ2-4; TRBD2 matches 11 bases. The last part of the DNA fits TRBJ2-7 better; the J call may be wrong. The receptor comes from a girl under 18 with multiple sclerosis. Material for sequencing was blood. The DNA for the CDR3 is TGCGCCAGCAGCTTGGACGGGACTAGCGGATACGAGCAGTACTTC. This translates into CASSLDGTSGYEQYF.